The T cell receptor (beta chain) described here comes from a study of CXCR3-negative and CXCR3-positive naive CD8 T cells (dated by TCRdb to the late 2010s). Notes on the research overall: Some 130 million TRB reads were obtained in total, roughly 1.5 +/- 0.3 million reads per library. The diversity and physicochemical repertoire analyses included 11 donors pooled from two independent experiments. The TRBV-TRBJ cluster analysis covered naive subsets from about 5 donors and memory cells from 3 donors. On the study overall, not on this receptor specifically: Both naive subsets had comparably high repertoire diversity, while memory CD8+ T cells had much lower repertoire diversity. Similar TRBV-TRBJ usage was shown by naive CXCR3-negative and CXCR3-positive cells from the same donor, whereas distinct patterns were shown by memory cells. Surface CD5, linked to self-reactivity in mice, was comparable between naive subsets; TCR interaction strength was therefore also inferred from TRB CDR3 physicochemical properties. Compared with CXCR3-negative naive cells, CXCR3-positive naive cells had TRB CDR3s with higher hydrophobicity (lower Kidera factor 4), lower energy, and higher strength and volume indices. Freshly isolated PBMCs were used for most assays because CXCR3 expression partially decreased after cryopreservation.

The CDR3, from cysteine to phenylalanine, totals 15 residues. DNA is not recorded here. From a lookup of the germline V gene, CDR1 and CDR2 are SGHTA and FQGNSA. For every CD8+ T cell subset, about 300,000 cells were flow-sorted straight into RLT lysis buffer, and each subset was sorted in triplicate. To keep memory contaminants out, a stringent definition of naive CD8+ T cells was applied: CD45RO-CCR7+CD27+CD95-. Standard density gradient centrifugation was used to isolate peripheral blood mononuclear cells from buffy coats. A FACSAria III was used to flow-sort naive CXCR3-negative and CXCR3-positive CD8+ T cells. Total RNA was extracted from sorted cells using an RNeasy Mini Kit. Instrument used: NextSeq 550. The Human TCR Profiling Kit (MiLaboratory) was used to make UMI-labeled 5' RACE TRB cDNA libraries. cDNA synthesis used the entire amount of extracted RNA, and PCR amplification then used the entire amount of cDNA produced. Libraries were prepared in parallel with an identical number of PCR cycles. Regarding the original processing steps: With a minimum of two reads required per UMI, MIGEC and MiXCR pulled out about 54,000 +/- 9,700 unique UMI-labeled TRB cDNA molecules from each library. An average of roughly 40,000 +/- 10,000 functional in-frame TRB CDR3 nucleotide clonotypes without stop codons was found per library. After downsampling to 5000 UMI-labeled TRB molecules per sample, diversity metrics, including normalized Shannon-Wiener and Chao1, were computed in VDJtools. VDJtools was used to calculate clonotype-size-weighted physicochemical properties of the central five CDR3 residues, namely interaction energy, strength, volume and Kidera factor 4. Reads reprocessed by TCRdb are summarized as one entry per CDR3 protein sequence, and DNA is absent. None of the V and J calls come from the authors' own analysis; TCRdb made them. For this sample, the table gives 100,000 to 150,000 distinct CDR3 sequences. Roughly 0.3% of the sample rests with the top ten.

Regarding this clonotype: The antigen this receptor binds is unknown.

The sequencing input was naive CXCR3- CD8+ T cells from blood. The cell subset or site label corresponds to: CD45RO-CCR7+CD27+CD95- naive CD8+ T cells lacking CXCR3 (TNR3-). The rearranged chain carries TRBV7-2 and TRBJ2-7; TCRdb's D call, TRBD1, is unchecked because there is no DNA. This TCR derives from a human donor in good health. Some clones in this sample may be carry-over from other donors' samples. The CDR3 loop reads CASSLSGAWGDEQYF.